What follows are 5 T cell receptor beta chains derived from one specimen sequenced in a study of vaccination effects on CD4 cells after COVID-19. No antigen is known for these receptors. Peptide-pool stimulation followed by sequencing identified expanded antigen-specific CD4+ clonotypes in the ViraFEST assay. The authors isolated CD4+ T cells after around nine days of culture. Negative nucleocapsid antibody tests before and after vaccination confirmed no previous SARS-CoV-2 infection. TCRdb keeps only in-frame clones here, not all; method: immunoSEQ multiplex PCR. The sample yields 30,000 to 35,000 clones, around three quarters seen once. The input for sequencing was CD4+ T cells from PBMCs cultured with HCoV-OC43 spike peptides, taken before COVID-19 vaccination. Sample subset: HCoV-OC43 spike overlapping peptide pool stimulation. The origin of the receptors is a human donor who received a COVID-19 vaccine.

The V and J genes are TRBV7-9 and TRBJ2-7; TRBD1 agrees at 8 bases. This CDR3 has 12 residues. V gave up 4 bases and J gave up 9 bases; unmatched junction bases: 5. From germline, CDR1 is SEHNR and CDR2 FQNEAQ (reference sequence). In nucleotides, the CDR3 is TGTGCCAGCAGCTACCCCGGGACAGGGCAGTACTTC. Protein sequence: CASSYPGTGQYF.

This clone has more than one count but fewer than ten. V and J are TRBV5-8 and TRBJ1-3; D uncertain. The CDR3 extends over 16 amino acids. V was pared by 0 bases and J by 0 bases, with 10 bases between. Per the germline V gene, CDR1 is SGHTS and CDR2 is YDEGEE. CDR3 DNA sequence: TGTGCCAGCAGCTTGGTACTCACCTTCTCTGGAAACACCATATATTTT. Its protein is CASSLVLTFSGNTIYF.

The chain links TRBV9 to TRBJ1-3, with 12 bases matching TRBD1. CDR3 size: 15 residues. CDR1 and CDR2 (germline): SGDLS, YYNGEE. The J segment lost 6 bases and the V segment lost 0 bases, leaving 1 base of the junction unmatched. The CDR3 bases are TGTGCCAGCAGCGTAGAGGGACAGGGGGCAAACACCATATATTTT. Translated, it gives CASSVEGQGANTIYF.

The gene calls are TRBV7-2 and TRBJ1-3; D ambiguous. V was pared by 3 bases and J by 0 bases, with 9 bases between. CDR1 and CDR2 from the germline V gene are SGHTA and FQGNSA. The CDR3 runs to 15 residues. CDR3 DNA sequence: TGTGCCAGCAGCTTGGGGTTTCTCTCTGGAAACACCATATATTTT. Protein: CASSLGFLSGNTIYF.

The J gene is TRBJ1-2, the V gene TRBV25-1; D remains ambiguous. This CDR3 contains 12 residues. Trimming pared 4 bases from V and 4 bases from J, leaving 7 bases between. The germline CDR1 and CDR2 sequences are MGHDK and SYGVNS. The CDR3 here is CASSGGFYGYTF. DNA for the CDR3: TGTGCCAGCAGTGGGGGTTTCTATGGCTACACCTTC.